This T cell receptor beta chain is drawn from a study of blood T cell repertoires in COVID-19. Looked up from germline, CDR1 is LGHNT and CDR2 is FRNRAP. The J segment lost 3 bases and the V segment lost 7 bases, leaving 17 bases of the junction unmatched. The CDR3 sequence is 17 residues long. Clinical history reported by participants formed the basis on which cohorts were assigned. TCRdb keeps only in-frame clones here, not all; method: immunoSEQ multiplex PCR. The sample holds some 200,000 clones, about 81% seen once. The sequencing sample was made of PBMCs or T cells enriched from blood (not recorded which). The receptor's source is a man aged 40-50 years who had recovered from COVID-19. The chain uses TRBV12-5 and TRBJ1-1; TRBD1 matches 7 bases. The CDR3 coding sequence is TGTGCTAGTGCCCTTATGGAGGGGGCCCTTCGATACACTGAAGCTTTCTTT. This codes for CASALMEGALRYTEAFF.